These T cell receptor beta chains were read from a single sample in a study of early T cells in non-severe SARS-CoV-2 infection. TCRdb itself ran the 5' RACE reads through MiXCR, one entry per CDR3 protein. Among tens of thousands of distinct CDR3 sequences, 10% were seen once, and the ten largest hold 4.5%. The sequencing input was whole blood. The source is an adult who was a healthcare worker with PCR-confirmed SARS-CoV-2 infection or an uninfected control (not recorded which). CDR3s include the opening cysteine and the closing phenylalanine or tryptophan. Each record gives: CDR3 protein, CDR3 DNA, clone size, D gene, V gene, J gene. A D gene is named only where the DNA matches it firmly. The listing skips clone size in some rows; elsewhere it reads once, few, many or a size class.

CASSFGLFWELFF,TGTGCCAGCAGCTTCGGACTATTCTGGGAGCTGTTTTTT,NA,NA,TRBV11-2,TRBJ2-2
CASSYRGVYTEAFF,TGTGCCAGCAGTTACAGGGGTGTATACACTGAAGCTTTCTTT,NA,TRBD1,TRBV12-3/TRBV12-4,TRBJ1-1
CAIRETSGRSTDTQYF,TGTGCCATCAGGGAGACTAGCGGGCGTAGCACAGATACGCAGTATTTT,many,TRBD2,TRBV10-3,TRBJ2-3
CASSDSYEQYF,TGTGCCAGCAGCGACTCCTACGAGCAGTACTTC,NA,NA,TRBV7-2,TRBJ2-7
CASREGQGRSTEAFF,TGTGCCAGCAGGGAAGGACAGGGTCGATCCACTGAAGCTTTCTTT,many,TRBD1,TRBV2,TRBJ1-1
CASSFTGTPPGRGELFF,TGCGCCAGCAGCTTTACCGGGACACCCCCTGGCCGCGGGGAGCTGTTTTTT,NA,NA,TRBV5-1,TRBJ2-2
CASTKTGVGTEAFF,TGTGCCAGCACCAAAACGGGGGTAGGCACTGAAGCTTTCTTT,NA,NA,TRBV7-9,TRBJ1-1
CAAFPLAAGGGDTQYF,TGTGCCGCCTTCCCCCTCGCAGCGGGAGGTGGAGATACGCAGTATTTT,many,TRBD2,TRBV7-9,TRBJ2-3
CSAPMATNEKLFF,TGCAGTGCTCCAATGGCAACTAATGAAAAACTGTTTTTT,many,NA,TRBV20-1,TRBJ1-4
CATMSGSAGNEQFF,TGTGCCACCATGAGCGGGAGTGCGGGGAATGAGCAGTTCTTC,many,TRBD2,TRBV7-2,TRBJ2-1
CASSEWENTEAFF,TGTGCCAGCAGTGAATGGGAGAACACTGAAGCTTTCTTT,NA,NA,TRBV2,TRBJ1-1
CSVGFQGNSPLHF,TGCAGCGTTGGATTCCAGGGAAATTCACCCCTCCACTTT,many,NA,TRBV29-1,TRBJ1-6
CASSSVGRNSPLHF,TGTGCCAGCAGTAGCGTGGGGCGTAATTCACCCCTCCACTTT,NA,NA,TRBV27,TRBJ1-6